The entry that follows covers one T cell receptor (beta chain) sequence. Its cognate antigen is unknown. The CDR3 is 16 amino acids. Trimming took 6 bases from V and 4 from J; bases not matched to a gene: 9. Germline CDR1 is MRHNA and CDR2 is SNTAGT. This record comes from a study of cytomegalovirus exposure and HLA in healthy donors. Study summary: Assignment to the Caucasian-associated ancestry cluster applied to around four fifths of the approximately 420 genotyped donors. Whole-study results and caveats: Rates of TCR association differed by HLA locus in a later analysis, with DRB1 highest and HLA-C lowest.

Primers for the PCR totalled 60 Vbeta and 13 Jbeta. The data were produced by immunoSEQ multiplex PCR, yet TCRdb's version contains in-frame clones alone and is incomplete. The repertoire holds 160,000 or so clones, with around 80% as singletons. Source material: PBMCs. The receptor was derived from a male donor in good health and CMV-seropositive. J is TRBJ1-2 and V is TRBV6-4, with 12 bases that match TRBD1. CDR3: CASRGTGGDRSYGYTF. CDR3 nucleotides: TGTGCCAGCAGAGGGACAGGGGGCGATAGAAGCTATGGCTACACCTTC.